These 28 T cell receptor beta chains share one sample of origin, sequenced in a study of T-cell reconstitution after alpha-beta-depleted transplantation in children. A library of TCRbeta sequences, prepared with unique molecular identifiers, was generated. TCRdb ran MiXCR on the PCR reads and lists one entry per CDR3 protein. The sample lists about 200,000 distinct CDR3 sequences; roughly 15% were seen once. This specimen consisted of PBMCs from the stem cell graft donor, obtained from the stem cell graft. All receptors derive from a human donor who donated a stem cell graft to a child with acute lymphoblastic leukemia.

This clonotype was observed many times. The gene calls are TRBV5-6 and TRBJ2-7, with 9 positions matching TRBD1. The germline V gene encodes CDR1 SGHDT and CDR2 YYEEEE. The CDR3 spans 15 residues. The ends lost 2 bases at V and 6 bases at J; junction bases unmatched: 9. This CDR3 reads CASSLLRDREAEQYF. For the CDR3, the DNA is TGTGCCAGCAGCTTACTCCGGGACAGGGAGGCCGAGCAGTACTTC.

The V call is TRBV20-1, the J call TRBJ2-7; TRBD2 matches at 7 bases. CDR1 and CDR2 from the germline V gene are DFQATT and SNEGSKA (reference sequence). The CDR3 totals 15 residues. The junction had 10 bases not matched to a gene; V was cut back by 5 bases and J by 0 bases. This CDR3 reads CSAPPGGGPSYEQYF. The CDR3 nucleotides read TGCAGTGCTCCTCCGGGGGGAGGGCCCTCCTACGAGCAGTACTTC.

This clonotype has just a few counts. The chain uses TRBV5-1 and TRBJ1-1; possibly TRBD1 for D (5 bases). The CDR3 totals 14 residues. Germline CDR1 and CDR2: SGHRS and YFSETQ. Trimming shortened V by 3 bases and J by 6 bases, and 15 bases separated the two germline ends. CDR3 region: CASSSRGSDPEAFF. In DNA form, the CDR3 reads TGCGCCAGCAGCTCTCGGGGGTCAGACCCTGAAGCTTTCTTT.

CDR3 nucleotides: TGCAGTGCGGAATGGATACGGGACGGCACCTACAATGAGCAGTTCTTC. Translated: CSAEWIRDGTYNEQFF. This chain uses TRBV20-1 with TRBJ2-1; possibly TRBD1 or TRBD2 for D (5 bases each). Germline V gives CDR1 DFQATT, CDR2 SNEGSKA (reference sequence). Between the trimmed V and J ends, which lost 6 bases and 2 bases, there was a span of 20 bases. The CDR3 length is 16 residues.

This clonotype was seen ten or more times. The V call is TRBV20-1, the J call TRBJ1-2; D is undetermined. The CDR3 covers 14 residues. V lost 2 bases and J lost 3, with 13 bases in between. CDR1 and CDR2 from the germline V gene are DFQATT and SNEGSKA (reference sequence). CDR3 sequence reads: CSARPGNVDYGYTF. The CDR3 DNA follows: TGCAGTGCTAGACCGGGGAACGTAGACTATGGCTACACCTTC.

This clonotype was recorded at least ten times. The CDR3 bases are TGTGCCAGCAGCCTCGGGACTAGCGGGATGGGGAATGAGCAGTTCTTC. Encoded protein: CASSLGTSGMGNEQFF. The V and J genes are TRBV7-8 and TRBJ2-1; 13 bases fit TRBD2. Trimming removed 5 bases from V and 7 bases from J; junction bases left unmatched: 8. The CDR3 sequence is 16 residues long. Looked up from germline, CDR1 is SGHVS and CDR2 is FQNEAQ. The variable domain in full, completed from reference TRBV7-8 and TRBJ2-1, reads GAGVSQSPRYKVAKRGQDVALRCDPISGHVSLFWYQQALGQGPEFLTYFQNEAQLDKSGLPSDRFFAERPEGSVSTLKIQRTQQEDSAVYLCASSLGTSGMGNEQFFGPGTRLTVL.

This clonotype was counted at least ten times. The V and J genes are TRBV20-1 and TRBJ2-7, with TRBD1 matching 10 bases. Germline CDR1 DFQATT, CDR2 SNEGSKA (reference sequence). Trimming removed 4 bases from V and 3 bases from J; junction bases left unmatched: 9. The CDR3 totals 15 residues. CDR3 residues: CSATQRTGGNYEQYF. DNA for the CDR3: TGCAGTGCTACCCAAAGGACAGGGGGAAACTACGAGCAGTACTTC.

This clonotype came up many times. J is TRBJ2-1 and V is TRBV10-2; 10 bases agree with TRBD2. The CDR3 length is 15 residues. V dropped 8 bases and J dropped 5; count of bases not matched to a gene: 9. Germline lookup yields CDR1 WSHSY and CDR2 SAAADI. CDR3 residues: CASSRRTSGHNEQFF. CDR3 nucleotides: TGCGCCAGCTCCCGGAGGACTAGCGGCCACAATGAGCAGTTCTTC.

This clonotype showed up many times. The chain employs TRBV20-1 and TRBJ2-2; tentative D call: TRBD2 (6 bases). The CDR3 covers 13 residues. V lost 3 bases and J 4 bases, leaving 9 bases between the germline ends. Germline CDR1 DFQATT, CDR2 SNEGSKA (reference sequence). CDR3 sequence: CSASGGSTGELFF. CDR3 in DNA: TGCAGTGCTAGCGGGGGTAGCACCGGGGAGCTGTTTTTT.

This clonotype was recorded at least ten times. J is TRBJ2-7 and V is TRBV5-6; maybe TRBD2 (5 bases). The CDR3 loop spans 12 amino acids. The germline CDR1 and CDR2 sequences are SGHDT and YYEEEE. The germline V and J ends were trimmed by 4 bases and 3 bases, with 8 bases remaining between them. The CDR3 DNA sequence: TGTGCCAGCAGCCACCGGGACTACGAGCAGTACTTC. Residues: CASSHRDYEQYF.

This clonotype was picked up many times. The chain couples TRBV29-1 to TRBJ2-7, with 9 bases identical to TRBD2. Germline trimming cut 6 bases from V and 1 base from J; bases unmatched to any gene: 4. This CDR3 spans 13 amino acids. Germline V CDR1 and CDR2: SQVTM, ANQGSEA. CDR3 nucleotide sequence: TGCAGCGTACGGACTAGCGTATCCTACGAGCAGTACTTC. It yields the protein CSVRTSVSYEQYF.

This clonotype was observed many times. V and J are TRBV29-1 and TRBJ1-1; 10 nucleotides line up with TRBD1. CDR3 size: 15 residues. CDR1 and CDR2 from the germline V gene are SQVTM and ANQGSEA. Trimming removed 7 bases from V and 5 bases from J; junction bases left unmatched: 13. The CDR3, as DNA: TGCAGCGGGGACAGGGGCATAACCCCACGGACTGAAGCTTTCTTT. Translating it yields CSGDRGITPRTEAFF.

This clonotype appeared many times. The chain recombines TRBV6-2 or TRBV6-3 with TRBJ1-1; D is uncertain. Germline V lookup: CDR1 MNHEY, CDR2 SVGEGT. V shed 5 bases and J shed 2 bases, with 15 bases lying between them. The CDR3 length is 15 residues. The CDR3 sequence: CASSTGKTVNTEAFF. Here the CDR3 DNA reads TGTGCCAGCAGTACGGGGAAAACAGTAAACACTGAAGCTTTCTTT.

This clonotype has at least ten counts. The chain recombines TRBV6-5 with TRBJ2-2; TRBD1 matches 9 bases. This CDR3 contains 16 residues. J lost 4 bases, V lost 4 bases, and 7 bases had no gene match. Germline V gene lookup returns CDR1 MNHEY and CDR2 SVGAGI. As DNA, the CDR3 is TGTGCCAGCAGTTTTAGGTCGGGACAGGGCACCGGGGAGCTGTTTTTT. Translation: CASSFRSGQGTGELFF.

This clonotype was observed a few times. The V and J genes are TRBV6-4 and TRBJ2-3; 9 bases agree with TRBD2. The CDR3 totals 18 residues. V was pared by 0 bases and J by 8 bases, with 15 bases of the junction left unmatched. The V gene's germline CDR1 is MRHNA and CDR2 SNTAGT. The CDR3 DNA reads TGTGCCAGCAGTGACTCGTATCTAGCGGGGTCCAGAAGGGTTACGCAGTATTTT. Its translation is CASSDSYLAGSRRVTQYF.

The chain recombines TRBV12-3 or TRBV12-4 with TRBJ1-2, with 9 bases aligning to TRBD1. Trimming removed 1 base from V and 4 bases from J; junction bases left unmatched: 7. The CDR3 loop spans 16 amino acids. CDR3 region: CASSLGGPGQGYGYTF. Here the CDR3 DNA reads TGTGCCAGCAGTTTAGGGGGACCGGGACAGGGCTATGGCTACACCTTC.

This clonotype was recorded many times. The CDR3 is CASSHPYSTGELFF. The CDR3 bases are TGTGCCAGCAGTCATCCCTACTCCACCGGGGAGCTGTTTTTT. The chain combines TRBV27 with TRBJ2-2; no reliable D call. This CDR3 region has 14 residues. Germline CDR1 MNHEY, CDR2 SMNVEV (reference sequence). V dropped 5 bases and J dropped 4 bases, with 11 bases sitting between them.

There are many counts of this clonotype. V and J are TRBV12-3 or TRBV12-4 and TRBJ2-7; 7 positions agree with TRBD1. The length of the CDR3 is 13 residues. Losses at the gene ends were 5 bases for V and 1 base for J; bases not matched to a gene: 2. This chain's CDR3 is CASSGDSSYEQYF. The CDR3 DNA is TGTGCCAGCAGTGGGGACAGTTCCTACGAGCAGTACTTC.

This clonotype was seen at least ten times. The chain recombines TRBV20-1 with TRBJ2-7; D not resolved. V lost 1 base and J 0 bases, leaving 13 bases between the germline ends. CDR3 length equals 15 residues. Germline V gene data show CDR1 as DFQATT and CDR2 as SNEGSKA (reference sequence). The CDR3 sequence: CSARGHSLSSYEQYF. The CDR3 DNA reads TGCAGTGCTAGAGGGCACAGCTTGAGCTCCTACGAGCAGTACTTC.

This clonotype was recorded at least ten times. This chain joins TRBV28 and TRBJ2-2; TRBD2 matches at 7 bases. The CDR3 runs 16 residues. CDR1 is MDHEN, CDR2 SYDVKM, per germline. The trim removed 3 bases at V and 1 base at J, leaving 5 bases unmatched. DNA of the CDR3: TGTGCCAGCAGTTTCCCAGCGGGGCGGAACACCGGGGAGCTGTTTTTT. Amino acid sequence: CASSFPAGRNTGELFF. The whole variable domain, remainder taken from reference TRBV28 and TRBJ2-2, is DVKVTQSSRYLVKRTGEKVFLECVQDMDHENMFWYRQDPGLGLRLIYFSYDVKMKEKGDIPEGYSVSREKKERFSLILESASTNQTSMYLCASSFPAGRNTGELFFGEGSRLTVL.

This clonotype was picked up many times. The chain has TRBV11-2 and TRBJ2-7; D ambiguous. Germline CDR1 is SGHAT and CDR2 is FQNNGV. Trimming shortened V by 5 bases and J by 1 base, and 18 bases separated the two germline ends. This CDR3 spans 16 amino acids. The CDR3 nucleotides are TGTGCCAGCAGCCCTACGGCAGGCTTTACTTCCTACGAGCAGTACTTC. This encodes CASSPTAGFTSYEQYF.

This clonotype has ten or more counts. This chain links TRBV6-5 with TRBJ2-7, with a weak D call TRBD1 (7 bases). The CDR3 extends over 14 amino acids. V lost 8 bases to trimming and J lost 7 bases, with 21 bases between them. Germline assignment: CDR1 MNHEY and CDR2 SVGAGI. The CDR3 spells CASRRDSSGGEQYF. The DNA of the CDR3 is TGTGCCAGCCGCCGGGACTCCTCAGGGGGGGAGCAGTACTTC.

This clonotype was counted ten times or more. The J gene is TRBJ2-5, the V gene TRBV5-1; maybe TRBD2 (6 bases). V was pared by 4 bases and J by 1 base, with 11 bases between. The CDR3 spans 14 residues. From germline, CDR1 is SGHRS and CDR2 YFSETQ. The CDR3 loop is CASSPQRAQETQYF. DNA of the CDR3: TGCGCCAGCAGCCCCCAGCGGGCCCAAGAGACCCAGTACTTC.

This clonotype was observed a handful of times. The rearrangement joins TRBV5-1 to TRBJ1-1, with TRBD1 identical over 9 bases. CDR1 is SGHRS, CDR2 YFSETQ, per germline. There are 17 residues in the CDR3. V trimming: 1 base; J trimming: 3 bases; junction bases outside the gene matches: 10. CDR3 sequence: CASSLPRGTGLDTEAFF. CDR3 bases: TGCGCCAGCAGCTTGCCCCGCGGGACAGGGTTGGACACTGAAGCTTTCTTT. Full variable domain (outside the CDR3, taken from reference TRBV5-1 and TRBJ1-1): KAGVTQTPRYLIKTRGQQVTLSCSPISGHRSVSWYQQTPGQGLQFLFEYFSETQRNKGNFPGRFSGRQFSNSRSEMNVSTLELGDSALYLCASSLPRGTGLDTEAFFGQGTRLTVV.

In its sample, this clonotype was seen many times. V usage is TRBV12-3 or TRBV12-4 and J usage is TRBJ2-7, with D perhaps TRBD2 (6 bases). This CDR3 is built from 14 residues. V lost 6 bases and J 0 bases, leaving 12 bases between the germline ends. The CDR3 coding sequence is TGTGCCAGCAGCCTTAGCGGAGTCTCCTACGAGCAGTACTTC. Residues: CASSLSGVSYEQYF.

This clonotype was recorded at least ten times. This chain links TRBV6-1 with TRBJ2-5, with D possibly called TRBD1 or TRBD2 (5 bases each). This CDR3 comprises 14 residues. Germline loops: CDR1 MNHNS, CDR2 SASEGT. V lost 6 bases to trimming and J lost 7 bases, with 18 bases between them. The CDR3 coding sequence is TGTGCCAGCAGAGTAAGCAGGGACGTGGGGACCCAGTACTTC. This sequence encodes CASRVSRDVGTQYF.

This chain links TRBV20-1 with TRBJ2-3, with 9 bases identical to TRBD2. V dropped 3 bases and J dropped 0; count of bases not matched to a gene: 4. This CDR3 spans 15 amino acids. Germline CDR1 is DFQATT and CDR2 is SNEGSKA (reference sequence). The CDR3 DNA is TGCAGTGCTAGGGAGCGGGAGGTTAGCACAGATACGCAGTATTTT. Amino acid sequence: CSAREREVSTDTQYF.

This clonotype was seen ten or more times. The chain combines TRBV12-3 or TRBV12-4 with TRBJ1-2; D call uncertain. The V end was cut by 4 bases, the J end by 0 bases, with 6 bases between. The CDR3 consists of 13 residues. The CDR3 DNA is TGTGCCAGCAGTTCCGGAGCTAACTATGGCTACACCTTC. Its translation: CASSSGANYGYTF.